The rows below give T cell receptor beta chains drawn from one sample of a study of cytomegalovirus exposure and HLA in healthy donors. Clones were sequenced by immunoSEQ multiplex PCR, and TCRdb holds only the in-frame ones, with some missing. Altogether just over 95,000 clones are present, approximately 81% being singletons, with the ten largest covering 4.1%. The source material was PBMCs. Source of these receptors: a woman in her thirties or forties in good health and CMV-seropositive. CDR3s include the opening cysteine and the closing phenylalanine or tryptophan. The D gene is left open where the match is weak. Expanded clones are given a class, and other clones once, few, many or no size at all.

>TRBV4-1|few|-|TRBJ2-1
TGCGCCAGCAGCCAGGCCGATGAGCAGTTCTTC
CASSQADEQFF
>TRBV18|-|-|TRBJ1-4
TGTGCCAGCTCACCACCGGCGGGGCTTTGGGAAACTAATGAAAAACTGTTTTTT
CASSPPAGLWETNEKLFF
>TRBV5-4|few|-|TRBJ1-2
TGTGCCAGCAGCTGGGGGCCGCAACTGGGCACCTTC
CASSWGPQLGTF
>TRBV10-3|-|TRBD2|TRBJ2-3
TGTGCCATCAGCCTCGGGAGGGAGGTCACAGATACGCAGTATTTT
CAISLGREVTDTQYF
>TRBV4-2|-|-|TRBJ2-1
TGTGCCAGCAGCCAAGATCTCGTAGGAGGGCTGAATGAGCAGTTCTTC
CASSQDLVGGLNEQFF
>TRBV2|-|TRBD2|TRBJ2-1
TGTGCCAGCACCCCCGGGACTAGCACCTACAATGAGCAGTTCTTC
CASTPGTSTYNEQFF
>TRBV30|once|-|TRBJ2-7
TGTGCCTGGATGACGGAGGCAAACGAGCAGTACTTC
CAWMTEANEQYF
>TRBV27|-|-|TRBJ1-1
TGTGCCAGCAGTTTTTCAGGAAACACTGAAGCTTTCTTT
CASSFSGNTEAFF
>TRBV19|once|-|TRBJ1-5
TGTGCCAGTAGTATCCGAACGGGACTGGAATTAAATCAGCCCCAGCATTTT
CASSIRTGLELNQPQHF
>TRBV4-2|-|-|TRBJ1-2
TGTGCCAGCAGCCGCCCAAATACAGTTTTCTATGGCTACACCTTC
CASSRPNTVFYGYTF
>TRBV9|-|-|TRBJ2-5
TGTGCCAGCAGCGTAGCTAGCGTCAAGTGGGAGACCCAGTACTTC
CASSVASVKWETQYF
>TRBV6-4|few|-|TRBJ2-2
TGTGCCAGCAGTGACTCTATAGCCGGGGAGCTGTTTTTT
CASSDSIAGELFF
>TRBV7-9|-|-|TRBJ2-7
TGTGCCAGCAGCTCAACGGGGGCGGGAGCCTACGAGCAGTACTTC
CASSSTGAGAYEQYF
>TRBV7-2|-|-|TRBJ2-3
TGTGCCAGCAGCGGGAGGTTTCAAGATACGCAGTATTTT
CASSGRFQDTQYF
>TRBV4-1|-|-|TRBJ1-4
TGCGCCAGCAGCCAAGGACACATGGGTCGAGAAAAACTGTTTTTT
CASSQGHMGREKLFF
>TRBV28|-|TRBD1|TRBJ2-7
TGTGCCAGCAGCCCCCTCGTGGGTACAGGGGGTCGAGGGCAGTACTTC
CASSPLVGTGGRGQYF
>TRBV2|once|-|TRBJ2-1
TGTGCCAGCACTCGGACACAATCCTACAATGAGCAGTTCTTC
CASTRTQSYNEQFF
>TRBV6-4|-|TRBD1|TRBJ1-2
TGTGCCAGCAGTGACTCTAGGGACAGCTATGGCTACACCTTC
CASSDSRDSYGYTF
>TRBV7-7|once|TRBD1|TRBJ2-1
TGTGCTAGCAGCTTAGGCACAGGGGCCCCCAATGAGCAGTTCTTC
CASSLGTGAPNEQFF
>TRBV5-8|once|-|TRBJ2-1
TGTGCCAGCAGCTTGTGGGCGGGTAGCTCCTACAATGAGCAGTTCTTC
CASSLWAGSSYNEQFF
>TRBV6-1|-|-|TRBJ2-7
TGTGCCAGCAGTGAAGCGCGGAGCTCCTACGAGCAGTACTTC
CASSEARSSYEQYF
>TRBV6-1|-|-|TRBJ2-5
TGTGCCAGCAGTGAAGTTATTATTCAAGAGACCCAGTACTTC
CASSEVIIQETQYF
>TRBV5-1|few|TRBD1|TRBJ2-2
TGCGCCAGCAGGCCGAGCTACCAGGGGGCCGGGGAGCTGTTTTTT
CASRPSYQGAGELFF
>TRBV6-5|-|-|TRBJ2-3
TGTGCCAGCAGTTACATGTCAGGGGTTGGCACAGATACGCAGTATTTT
CASSYMSGVGTDTQYF
>TRBV5-6|-|-|TRBJ2-7
TGTGCCAGCAGCCCATTAACACCGGGACACCTTTACGAGCAGTACTTC
CASSPLTPGHLYEQYF
>TRBV7-9|few|-|TRBJ1-1
TGTGCCAGCAGCGCCCATGGACAGAGCGGTAAAGCTTTCTTT
CASSAHGQSGKAFF
>TRBV14|-|TRBD2|TRBJ2-7
TGTGCCAGCAGCCCCCTTGGACTAGCGGGAGCTAGGGAGCAGTACTTC
CASSPLGLAGAREQYF
>TRBV19|-|TRBD2|TRBJ2-2
TGTGCCAGTAGTAGGGAGGGAGTCACCGGGGAGCTGTTTTTT
CASSREGVTGELFF
>TRBV10-3|few|TRBD2|TRBJ2-1
TGTGCCACCTCCACCGGACTAGCGGGAAGGAATGAGCAGTTCTTC
CATSTGLAGRNEQFF
>TRBV19|few|-|TRBJ2-5
TGTGCCAGTAGTGGACGACCGGGGGAGACCCAAGAGACCCAGTACTTC
CASSGRPGETQETQYF
>TRBV21-1|-|-|TRBJ1-5
TGTGCCAGCAGCCGGCAGTGGACAGGGGACGGGGGGCAGCCCCAGCATTTT
CASSRQWTGDGGQPQHF
>TRBV30|-|-|TRBJ2-7
TGTGCCTGGAGAAGGACAGTGAACTACGAGCAGTACTTC
CAWRRTVNYEQYF
>TRBV19|once|TRBD2|TRBJ2-7
TGTGCCAGTAGTAGCCGCCGACTAGCGGAAGGTCACTACGAGCAGTACTTC
CASSSRRLAEGHYEQYF
>TRBV11-2|-|TRBD2|TRBJ2-1
TGTGCCAGCATCCTGCCGGGACTAGCGGGGGACAATGAGCAGTTCTTC
CASILPGLAGDNEQFF
>TRBV15|once|-|TRBJ1-5
TGTGCCACCAGCAGAGACCCCCCAGGGCTGGGAAGCCAGCCCCAGCATTTT
CATSRDPPGLGSQPQHF
>TRBV11-3|-|TRBD1|TRBJ1-3
TGTGCCAGCAGCAATACAGGGGTCTCTGGAAACACCATATATTTT
CASSNTGVSGNTIYF
>TRBV30|once|-|TRBJ1-2
TGTGCCTGGAGTACGGGGGGTGGCTACACCTTC
CAWSTGGGYTF
>TRBV6-5|-|-|TRBJ2-7
TGTGCCAGCAGTTACTCGTTTGCGGGGAGCCGGTACGAGCAGTACTTC
CASSYSFAGSRYEQYF